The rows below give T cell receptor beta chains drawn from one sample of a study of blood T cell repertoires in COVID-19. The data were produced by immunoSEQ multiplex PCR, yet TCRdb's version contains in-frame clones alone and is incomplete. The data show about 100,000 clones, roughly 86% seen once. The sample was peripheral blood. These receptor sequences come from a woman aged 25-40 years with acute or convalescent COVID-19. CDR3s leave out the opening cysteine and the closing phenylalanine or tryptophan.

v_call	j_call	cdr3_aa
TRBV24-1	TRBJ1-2	ATSDTGFRYGYT
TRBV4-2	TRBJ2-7	ASSQEAGGAYEQY
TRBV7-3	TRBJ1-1	ASSLQGMGNTEAF
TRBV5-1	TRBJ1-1	ASSLDRTNPEAF
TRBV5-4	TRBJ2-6	ASSRDRASGANVLT
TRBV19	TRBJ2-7	ASSSASPGRTYEQY
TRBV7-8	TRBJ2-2	ASSLLSEGRTGELF
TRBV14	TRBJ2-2	ASAYRVSTNTGELF
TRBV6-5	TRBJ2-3	ASRWTGGTDTQY
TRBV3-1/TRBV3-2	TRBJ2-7	ASSRGGGYQYYEQY
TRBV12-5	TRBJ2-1	ASGWGEDRVFYNEQF
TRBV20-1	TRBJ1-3	SASYGDSSGNTIY
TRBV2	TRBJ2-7	ASSDPAGKPYEQY
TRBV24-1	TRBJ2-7	ATSDSTTDYYEQY
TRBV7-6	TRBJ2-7	ASSPGTGFDEQY
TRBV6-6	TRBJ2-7	ASSYESRGYEQY
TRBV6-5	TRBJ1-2	ASSYSRGGIYGYT
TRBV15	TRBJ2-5	ATSTAGDQQETQY
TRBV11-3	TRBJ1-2	ASSLAFQAHGYT
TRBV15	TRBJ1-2	ATSPPGSNYGYT
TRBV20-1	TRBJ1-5	SASSRDRESFSNQPQH
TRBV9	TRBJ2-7	ASSVAGGGGSYEQY